Listed below are T cell receptor beta chains from one sample, sequenced in a study of spatial heterogeneity in lung cancer. TCRdb re-called the 5' RACE reads with MiXCR, one entry per CDR3 protein. The sample shows about 90,000 distinct CDR3 sequences, approximately 8.9% of them seen only once. Sequencing used PBMCs, obtained at surgery. These receptors all stem from a male donor with early-stage non-small cell lung cancer. Both conserved end residues are part of each CDR3. D genes are given only for firm matches. Rows may omit the clone size; those that give it use once, few, many or a size class.

>TRBV20-1|TRBD1|TRBJ1-6|.
TGCAGTGCCAAAAGCCCAGGGGGATCCTATAATTCACCCCTCCACTTT
CSAKSPGGSYNSPLHF
>TRBV7-2|.|TRBJ1-2|few
TGTGCCAGCAGCTTAGGACAGACCCCCTATGGCTACACCTTC
CASSLGQTPYGYTF
>TRBV5-1|.|TRBJ2-7|many
TGCGCCAGCAGTATCGGAGGCCCTGCGCTCTACGAGCAGTACTTC
CASSIGGPALYEQYF
>TRBV5-1|.|TRBJ2-3|few
TGCGCCAGCAGCTATGGGACAGATACGCAGTATTTT
CASSYGTDTQYF
>TRBV18|.|TRBJ1-2|.
TGTGCCAGCTCGAGGACAGACATCTATGGCTACACCTTC
CASSRTDIYGYTF
>TRBV13|.|TRBJ2-2|.
TGTGCCAGCAGGAGGGGATCCGGGGAGCTGTTTTTT
CASRRGSGELFF
>TRBV6-2/TRBV6-3|TRBD1|TRBJ2-5|few
TGTGCCAGCAGGCCCCGGGACAGGCCATTGGAGACCCAGTACTTC
CASRPRDRPLETQYF
>TRBV2|TRBD1|TRBJ1-2|.
TGTGCCAGCAGCGGGGACAGCGCTCATGGCTACACCTTC
CASSGDSAHGYTF
>TRBV2|.|TRBJ1-6|many
TGTGCCAGCAGTGTGTCAGGGTATTCACCCCTCCACTTT
CASSVSGYSPLHF
>TRBV7-2|TRBD1|TRBJ2-7|.
TGTGCCAGCACCCGAACCTCGGGACAGTATACCGAGCAGTACTTC
CASTRTSGQYTEQYF
>TRBV12-3/TRBV12-4|.|TRBJ2-7|.
TGTGCCAGCAGTTACTTGTGGGAGCAGTACTTC
CASSYLWEQYF
>TRBV9|.|TRBJ1-6|many
TGTGCCAGCAGCGGACAGGTCCCTAATTCACCCCTCCACTTT
CASSGQVPNSPLHF
>TRBV2|TRBD2|TRBJ2-4|many
TGTGCCAGCAGCGGGACTAGCGGGGGTAGGGACATTCAGTACTTC
CASSGTSGGRDIQYF
>TRBV12-3/TRBV12-4|.|TRBJ2-7|once
TGTGCCAGCAGTTTTCAGATAAGCGAGCAGTACTTC
CASSFQISEQYF
>TRBV7-2|.|TRBJ1-6|.
TGTGCCAGCAGTCGGAAAGGGAGGGGAGGATCACCCCTCCACTTT
CASSRKGRGGSPLHF
>TRBV7-2|.|TRBJ2-3|.
TGTGCCAGCAGCTTAGGGCTCGGGGATACGCAGTATTTT
CASSLGLGDTQYF
>TRBV7-9|.|TRBJ1-2|many
TGTGCCAGCAGCTTAACCCCCTATGGCTACACCTTC
CASSLTPYGYTF
>TRBV20-1|TRBD2|TRBJ2-3|many
TGCAGTGCTAGCGGACTAGCGGGGGCCGGGGTCCTCACAGATACGCAGTATTTT
CSASGLAGAGVLTDTQYF
>TRBV15|.|TRBJ2-7|many
TGTGCCACCAGCAGAGATCGTCAGGCTCGGGGCGAGCAGTACTTC
CATSRDRQARGEQYF
>TRBV10-3|.|TRBJ2-5|few
TGTGCCATCAGTGAGTCTAGAAAGACCCAGTACTTC
CAISESRKTQYF
>TRBV29-1|TRBD2|TRBJ2-1|many
TGCAGCGCACAACGGACTAGCGGGAGCAATGAGCAGTTCTTC
CSAQRTSGSNEQFF
>TRBV20-1|.|TRBJ1-5|many
TGCAGTGCTAGGGACCGGAGCAATCAGCCCCAGCATTTT
CSARDRSNQPQHF
>TRBV20-1|.|TRBJ2-5|many
TGCAGTGCTAGCGGACTGGCAGCGGGAGAGACCCAGTACTTC
CSASGLAAGETQYF
>TRBV5-4|.|TRBJ2-2|few
TGTGCCAGCAGCTTGGGAGGTCTCCAGGGCACCGGGGAGCTGTTTTTT
CASSLGGLQGTGELFF
>TRBV28|TRBD1|TRBJ2-7|few
TGTGCCAGCAGTTCCCGACAGGGCGAGCAGTACTTC
CASSSRQGEQYF
>TRBV18|.|TRBJ2-1|many
TGTGCCAGCTCGCCTACAGGGTACTCCTACAATGAGCAGTTCTTC
CASSPTGYSYNEQFF